Ten or more counts support the clone carrying this TCR beta chain. This library used approximately 390 ng RNA and molecular barcoded adaptors spanning alpha/delta and beta/gamma chains. MiXCR was run by TCRdb on the reads, yielding one entry per CDR3 protein. This table holds 60,000 to 75,000 distinct CDR3 sequences, around 19% found once. The data were taken from a study of read filtering for tumor transcriptome and immune sequencing. The CDR3 has 15 residues. V trimming: 3 bases; J trimming: 4 bases; junction bases outside the gene matches: 7. The V gene's germline CDR1 is SGDLS and CDR2 YYNGEE. The V and J genes are TRBV9 and TRBJ2-3; 8 bases are shared with TRBD1. The source material was a population of CD138-negative cells sorted from bone marrow. This receptor was obtained from a donor older than 35 with multiple myeloma. The CDR3 bases are TGTGCCAGCAGCGCCTGGACAGGGTTGGCAGATACGCAGTATTTT. It translates to CASSAWTGLADTQYF.